This is a list of T cell receptor beta chains from one sample in a study of Tregs in tolerant kidney transplant recipients. Here immunoSEQ multiplex PCR was the method, and the copy in TCRdb shows in-frame clones only, minus some. The sample carries 40,000 to 50,000 clones, roughly nine tenths recorded once. Material for sequencing was Tregs from blood. These receptors were obtained from a human donor in good health. The CDR3 runs from the conserved cysteine through the conserved F or W. The order of the fields is J gene, V gene, D gene, CDR3 protein. A D gene is named only where the DNA matches it firmly.

>TRBJ2-7|TRBV6-5|TRBD2
CASRGLAGGYEQYF
>TRBJ1-6|TRBV15|.
CATSRERWGSWSSPLHF
>TRBJ2-7|TRBV2|.
CASSGPPLDSEQYF
>TRBJ2-3|TRBV6-4|.
CASSPSSLPQDTQYF
>TRBJ2-3|TRBV27|.
CASSLWPTDTQYF
>TRBJ1-2|TRBV2|.
CASRIEGAYGYTF
>TRBJ2-2|TRBV6-6|TRBD1
CASSTTGASNTGELFF
>TRBJ1-1|TRBV11-2|TRBD1
CASSYRGGTEAFF
>TRBJ2-5|TRBV19|.
CASSIFAWGETQYF
>TRBJ1-1|TRBV7-9|.
CASSLAGNTEAFF
>TRBJ1-2|TRBV11-2|.
CASRPPGPYGYTF
>TRBJ1-1|TRBV29-1|.
CSVVPRGLVNTEAFF
>TRBJ2-6|TRBV5-1|TRBD1
CASSQDRGRSSGANVLTF
>TRBJ2-7|TRBV5-1|TRBD1
CASSSQGATGEQYF
>TRBJ2-3|TRBV7-9|TRBD2
CASSFHQLAGGPTDTQYF
>TRBJ2-5|TRBV5-4|.
CASSVDSNQETQYF
>TRBJ1-1|TRBV6-6|.
CASSYRSENTEAFF
>TRBJ2-5|TRBV25-1|TRBD1
CASSEAGQGAKETQYF
>TRBJ2-7|TRBV11-2|.
CASSLVGRNYEQYF
>TRBJ2-5|TRBV7-2|.
CASSLWGTGETQYF
>TRBJ1-1|TRBV11-1|.
CASSTRQLNTEAFF
>TRBJ1-2|TRBV4-1|.
CASSQEPRGNYGYTF
>TRBJ2-1|TRBV5-1|.
CASSFEYAHNEQFF
>TRBJ1-2|TRBV28|.
CASSPGGNYGYTF
>TRBJ1-1|TRBV5-6|TRBD1
CASSLVGQGRNTEAFF
>TRBJ2-7|TRBV10-1|TRBD2
CASSDRASGASYEQYF
>TRBJ1-2|TRBV11-2|.
CASTLDSARGIGYTF
>TRBJ2-7|TRBV2|TRBD1
CASSAWTGGNDEQYF
>TRBJ2-7|TRBV11-2|TRBD2
CASSLVAGASYEQYF
>TRBJ2-2|TRBV4-2|TRBD2
CASSQVVKAGGTGELFF
>TRBJ2-5|TRBV7-2|.
CASRPLREETQYF
>TRBJ2-5|TRBV7-7|.
CASSLVGGLRETQYF
>TRBJ2-7|TRBV29-1|.
CSVLSRGKSYEQYF
>TRBJ2-2|TRBV5-1|TRBD1
CASRGQPTGELFF
>TRBJ1-4|TRBV19|.
CASSAANGEKLFF
>TRBJ1-4|TRBV6-1|.
CASGRMASNEKLFF
>TRBJ1-2|TRBV7-9|.
CASSLADRDYGYTF
>TRBJ2-1|TRBV11-2|TRBD1
CASSPQGAVYNEQFF
>TRBJ1-1|TRBV7-8|.
CASSRADTEAFF
>TRBJ2-5|TRBV19|.
CASSWTRRETQYF
>TRBJ1-5|TRBV5-4|.
CASSLAGENQPQHF
>TRBJ2-4|TRBV19|.
CASSIWVAKNIQYF
>TRBJ1-2|TRBV6-1|.
CASTPGGYGYTF
>TRBJ2-3|TRBV7-9|.
CASSLEPGTRPFF
>TRBJ2-7|TRBV6-5|TRBD2
CASSYSVAGAYEQYF